The 24 T cell receptor beta chains reported below all come from one sample, sequenced in a study of blood T cell repertoires in COVID-19. The method was immunoSEQ multiplex PCR; TCRdb's version includes in-frame clones alone and lacks a portion of them. Of around 360,000 clones in the sample, about 90% were seen once. The sample was PBMCs or T cells enriched from blood (not recorded which). Receptor source: a woman aged 30 to 39 who had recovered from COVID-19.

The V call is TRBV27, the J call TRBJ1-4; no definite D call. Germline assignment: CDR1 MNHEY and CDR2 SMNVEV (reference sequence). The ends were cut back, 0 bases at V and 4 bases at J, with 3 bases in the middle. CDR3 length equals 13 residues. Written as DNA, the CDR3 is TGTGCCAGCAGTTTATCCCTTAATGAAAAACTGTTTTTT. Translating it yields CASSLSLNEKLFF.

The CDR3 nucleotides are TGCGCCAGCAGCTCGAATTTAATGAAGCGGGGGCCCACGGGGAATGAGCAGTTCTTC. Translation gives CASSSNLMKRGPTGNEQFF. The chain recombines TRBV5-1 with TRBJ2-1; 8 nucleotides match TRBD2. This CDR3 has 19 residues. V was pared by 3 bases and J by 7 bases, with 21 bases of the junction left unmatched. Germline CDR1 reads SGHRS; CDR2 reads YFSETQ.

The rearrangement links TRBV11-2 to TRBJ2-2, with TRBD2 as a possible D gene (5 bases). The germline V and J ends were trimmed by 4 bases and 6 bases, with 6 bases remaining between them. CDR1 is SGHAT and CDR2 is FQNNGV in the germline V gene. The CDR3 covers 12 residues. CDR3 sequence reads: CASSSGAGELFF. The CDR3 nucleotides read TGTGCCAGCAGCTCCGGGGCCGGGGAGCTGTTTTTT.

The chain employs TRBV7-9 and TRBJ2-2; D is perhaps TRBD1 (6 bases). This CDR3 has 13 amino acids. The V gene lost 6 bases and the J gene lost 5 bases, with 10 bases spanning the gap. Germline V gene sequence: CDR1 SEHNR, CDR2 FQNEAQ (reference sequence). As DNA, the CDR3 is TGTGCCAGCAGTCAACAGGGAACCGGGGAGCTGTTTTTT. Translation: CASSQQGTGELFF. The full variable domain, rest sourced from reference TRBV7-9 and TRBJ2-2, is DTGVSQNPRHKITKRGQNVTFRCDPISEHNRLYWYRQTLGQGPEFLTYFQNEAQLEKSRLLSDRFSAERPKGSFSTLEIQRTEQGDSAMYLCASSQQGTGELFFGEGSRLTVL.

The chain recombines TRBV13 with TRBJ2-1, with 16 bases matching TRBD2. The length of the CDR3 is 18 residues. Germline loops: CDR1 PRHDT, CDR2 FYEKMQ (reference sequence). V gave up 0 bases and J gave up 5 bases; unmatched junction bases: 4. The CDR3 loop reads CASSLGGLAGGPDNEQFF. Here the CDR3 DNA reads TGTGCCAGCAGCTTAGGGGGACTAGCGGGAGGGCCCGACAATGAGCAGTTCTTC. The complete variable domain, with remaining parts taken from reference TRBV13 and TRBJ2-1, reads AAGVIQSPRHLIKEKRETATLKCYPIPRHDTVYWYQQGPGQDPQFLISFYEKMQSDKGSIPDRFSAQQFSDYHSELNMSSLELGDSALYFCASSLGGLAGGPDNEQFFGPGTRLTVL.

The V call is TRBV5-1, the J call TRBJ1-1; D gene uncertain. The germline gives CDR1 SGHRS, CDR2 YFSETQ. This CDR3 has 13 amino acids. The V and J ends lost 5 bases and 5 bases respectively, with 13 bases between them. The CDR3, as DNA: TGCGCCAGCAGAAGACCGGGTGGGACTGAAGCTTTCTTT. It translates to CASRRPGGTEAFF.

V gene TRBV19 combines with J gene TRBJ2-5; D uncertain. V gave up 8 bases and J gave up 5 bases, with 15 bases separating them. This CDR3 has 13 residues. CDR1 and CDR2 (germline): LNHDA, SQIVND (reference sequence). In DNA, the CDR3 is TGTGCCAGTTACCATCCGGTCAAGGAGACCCAGTACTTC. Translation: CASYHPVKETQYF.

The chain recombines TRBV2 with TRBJ2-5, with 7 bases fitting TRBD1. Germline V lookup: CDR1 SNHLY, CDR2 FYNNEI. The V gene end was trimmed by 8 bases and the J gene end by 1 base; junction bases not matched to a gene: 13. CDR3 length equals 16 residues. The CDR3 loop reads CASVPGQKLPQETQYF. The CDR3, as DNA: TGTGCCAGCGTCCCGGGACAGAAGCTTCCCCAAGAGACCCAGTACTTC.

V is TRBV5-1 and J is TRBJ1-1; perhaps TRBD1 as D (5 bases). The germline gives CDR1 SGHRS, CDR2 YFSETQ. The CDR3 is 14 amino acids. V lost 2 bases, J lost 3 bases, and 11 bases lay in between. For the CDR3, the DNA is TGCGCCAGCAGCTTACAGGATCGGGACACTGAAGCTTTCTTT. This translates into CASSLQDRDTEAFF. Together with reference TRBV5-1 and TRBJ1-1, the CDR3 gives the full variable domain: KAGVTQTPRYLIKTRGQQVTLSCSPISGHRSVSWYQQTPGQGLQFLFEYFSETQRNKGNFPGRFSGRQFSNSRSEMNVSTLELGDSALYLCASSLQDRDTEAFFGQGTRLTVV.

J is TRBJ2-5 and V is TRBV28, with 9 bases that match TRBD1. Germline CDR1 is MDHEN and CDR2 is SYDVKM. V lost 6 bases to trimming and J lost 4 bases; unmatched junction nucleotides: 9. The CDR3 length is 15 residues. This CDR3 reads CASSPGQGISETQYF. Written as DNA, the CDR3 is TGTGCCAGCAGCCCTGGACAGGGGATATCAGAGACCCAGTACTTC.

The chain carries TRBV3-1 (or the pseudogene TRBV3-2) and TRBJ2-7, with TRBD2 identical over 10 bases. The germline CDR1 and CDR2 sequences are LGHDT and YNNKEL (reference sequence). The CDR3 sequence is 16 residues long. J gave up 2 bases and V 4 bases, and 8 bases lay outside the gene matches. The CDR3 nucleotides are TGTGCCAGCAGCCGGAACAGCGGGAGGGATGCCTACGAGCAGTACTTC. Translation gives CASSRNSGRDAYEQYF.

This chain joins TRBV19 and TRBJ1-5; 10 positions match TRBD1. With 5 bases clipped from V and 7 bases from J, the junction kept 8 bases outside the gene matches. This CDR3 spans 15 amino acids. Germline values: CDR1 LNHDA, CDR2 SQIVND (reference sequence). The CDR3 DNA is TGTGCCAGTAGTGAAGGACAGGGGGTAAGGCAGCCCCAGCATTTT. Its protein is CASSEGQGVRQPQHF.

This clone was seen more than once but under ten times. The rearrangement uses TRBV29-1 and TRBJ2-7; possible D gene TRBD2, 7 bases. The germline V gene encodes CDR1 SQVTM and CDR2 ANQGSEA. This CDR3 region has 16 residues. Between the trimmed V and J ends, which lost 1 base and 3 bases, there was a span of 19 bases. The CDR3 bases are TGCAGCGTTGAAGCCCAATTAGGGGGGGGGCGCTACGAGCAGTACTTC. Its translation is CSVEAQLGGGRYEQYF.

The chain combines TRBV2 with TRBJ1-5; D is possibly TRBD1 (5 bases). The CDR3 length is 16 residues. The V and J ends lost 4 bases and 0 bases respectively, with 13 bases between them. Germline V gene lookup returns CDR1 SNHLY and CDR2 FYNNEI. CDR3 in DNA: TGTGCCAGCAGTGTGGTAGGGGCCTATAGCAATCAGCCCCAGCATTTT. Amino acid sequence: CASSVVGAYSNQPQHF. The full variable domain, completed using reference TRBV2 and TRBJ1-5, is EPEVTQTPSHQVTQMGQEVILRCVPISNHLYFYWYRQILGQKVEFLVSFYNNEISEKSEIFDDQFSVERPDGSNFTLKIRSTKLEDSAMYFCASSVVGAYSNQPQHFGDGTRLSIL.

V is TRBV4-1 and J is TRBJ2-1; 11 bases align to TRBD2. This CDR3 spans 16 amino acids. Germline CDR1 is MGHRA and CDR2 is YSYEKL. Losses at the gene ends were 4 bases for V and 5 bases for J; bases not matched to a gene: 7. In DNA, the CDR3 is TGCGCCAGCAGCCTTCCCGGGGGACTAGCGGACAATGAGCAGTTCTTC. This translates into CASSLPGGLADNEQFF.

The chain couples TRBV3-1 (or the pseudogene TRBV3-2) to TRBJ1-1, with 8 nucleotides matching TRBD1. This CDR3 comprises 13 residues. The germline V gene has CDR1 LGHDT and CDR2 YNNKEL (reference sequence). Unmatched junction bases numbered 7, after V lost 7 bases and J lost 6 bases. The CDR3 loop reads CASIKSGGPEAFF. In nucleotides, the CDR3 is TGTGCCAGCATCAAATCAGGGGGCCCTGAAGCTTTCTTT.

The rearrangement joins TRBV10-1 to TRBJ2-2, with 14 bases that match TRBD2. Germline CDR1 and CDR2: WNHNN and SYGVQD (reference sequence). The CDR3 sequence is 14 residues long. The ends lost 8 bases at V and 6 bases at J; junction bases unmatched: 2. The CDR3 DNA reads TGCGCCAGCTCGGGACTAGCGGGGGCCGGGGAGCTGTTTTTT. This translates into CASSGLAGAGELFF.

In nucleotides, the CDR3 is TGTGCCAGCAGCCTAGGGGGCAGGGCTGGAAACACCATATATTTT. This gives the protein CASSLGGRAGNTIYF. The chain joins TRBV11-2 to TRBJ1-3, with TRBD1 matching over 7 bases. CDR3 length: 15 residues. Per the germline V gene, CDR1 is SGHAT and CDR2 is FQNNGV. J was trimmed by 2 bases and V by 5 bases; bases with no gene match: 6. Together with reference TRBV11-2 and TRBJ1-3, the CDR3 gives the full variable domain: EAGVAQSPRYKIIEKRQSVAFWCNPISGHATLYWYQQILGQGPKLLIQFQNNGVVDDSQLPKDRFSAERLKGVDSTLKIQPAKLEDSAVYLCASSLGGRAGNTIYFGEGSWLTVV.

The rearrangement uses TRBV19 and TRBJ1-1; the D gene is possibly TRBD1 (6 bases). From germline, CDR1 is LNHDA and CDR2 SQIVND (reference sequence). V was cut by 1 base and J by 4 bases, with 16 bases left in between. The CDR3 is 16 amino acids. The CDR3 sequence: CASSIVGGRGITEAFF. Here the CDR3 DNA reads TGTGCCAGTAGTATAGTCGGCGGCAGGGGTATCACTGAAGCTTTCTTT.

DNA for the CDR3: TGCGCCAGCAGCTTGGTGGGGACAGGGGTGGCAGATACGCAGTATTTT. Its protein product is CASSLVGTGVADTQYF. This rearrangement joins TRBV5-1 to TRBJ2-3; 10 bases are a match to TRBD1. Germline values: CDR1 SGHRS, CDR2 YFSETQ. J lost 4 bases, V lost 0 bases, and 5 bases had no gene match. The CDR3 length is 16 residues.

This clone came up once. The rearrangement joins TRBV4-1 to TRBJ2-7; 12 bases line up with TRBD2. CDR3 length: 17 amino acids. CDR1 and CDR2 (germline): MGHRA, YSYEKL. After removal of 3 bases from V and 6 bases from J, the junction contained 12 bases not matched to a gene. This CDR3 is CASSHTHPLAGGIEQYF. As DNA, the CDR3 is TGCGCCAGCAGCCACACGCACCCTCTAGCGGGAGGGATCGAGCAGTACTTC.

The chain couples TRBV28 to TRBJ1-1, with a weak D call TRBD1 (5 bases). This CDR3 is built from 15 residues. V was cut by 3 bases and J by 5 bases, with 16 bases left in between. CDR1 is MDHEN, CDR2 SYDVKM, per germline. CDR3 protein: CASSFIAGRRTEAFF. The CDR3 region has the DNA TGTGCCAGCAGTTTCATAGCAGGGAGGAGGACTGAAGCTTTCTTT.

This clone appeared once. The chain has TRBV11-2 and TRBJ2-1; 8 bases match TRBD2. This CDR3 spans 14 amino acids. Trimming removed 6 bases from V and 4 bases from J; junction bases left unmatched: 5. The V gene's germline CDR1 is SGHAT and CDR2 FQNNGV. The CDR3 DNA is TGTGCCAGCAGGCCCCGCGGGGGGTACAATGAGCAGTTCTTC. Translated, it gives CASRPRGGYNEQFF.

V and J are TRBV11-2 and TRBJ2-1; 8 nucleotides agree with TRBD1. Germline CDR1 reads SGHAT; CDR2 reads FQNNGV. The CDR3 is made up of 15 amino acids. V was pared by 0 bases and J by 5 bases, with 3 bases of the junction left unmatched. CDR3 nucleotides: TGTGCCAGCAGCTTAGACAGGGGGCGTCACAATGAGCAGTTCTTC. Protein sequence: CASSLDRGRHNEQFF. Supplemented by reference TRBV11-2 and TRBJ2-1, the full variable domain reads EAGVAQSPRYKIIEKRQSVAFWCNPISGHATLYWYQQILGQGPKLLIQFQNNGVVDDSQLPKDRFSAERLKGVDSTLKIQPAKLEDSAVYLCASSLDRGRHNEQFFGPGTRLTVL.